These 25 T cell receptor beta chains originate from one sample sequenced in a study of shared clonotypes between healthy human individuals. Generated by immunoSEQ multiplex PCR, the TCRdb table keeps only in-frame clones and is missing some. The sample has over 1.5 million clones, around 98% seen once. Sample: naive CD4+ T cells sorted from blood. Sample subset: CD45RA+ positively selected. These receptor sequences come from a man aged 25-45 years in good health.

This sequence joins TRBV11-2 and TRBJ2-2; either TRBD1 or TRBD2 may supply D (5 bases each). Trimming left V 5 bases short and J 3 bases short, with 16 bases between. CDR1 SGHAT and CDR2 FQNNGV come from the germline V gene. The CDR3 is 16 residues long. The CDR3 sequence is CASSVPVGVYTGELFF. The CDR3 DNA is TGTGCCAGCAGCGTCCCTGTGGGGGTTTACACCGGGGAGCTGTTTTTT.

The V gene is TRBV5-1, the J gene TRBJ2-7, with 7 bases fitting TRBD2. The CDR3 consists of 16 residues. Trimming at V came to 5 bases and at J to 1 base, leaving 12 bases not matched to a gene. CDR1 SGHRS and CDR2 YFSETQ come from the germline V gene. The chain's CDR3 is CASRAGTNVESYEQYF. The CDR3 nucleotides read TGCGCCAGCAGGGCTGGGACTAATGTTGAGTCCTACGAGCAGTACTTC. Full variable domain (missing parts from reference TRBV5-1 and TRBJ2-7): KAGVTQTPRYLIKTRGQQVTLSCSPISGHRSVSWYQQTPGQGLQFLFEYFSETQRNKGNFPGRFSGRQFSNSRSEMNVSTLELGDSALYLCASRAGTNVESYEQYFGPGTRLTVT.

CDR3 sequence: CASSETGVTEAFF. DNA for the CDR3: TGCGCCAGCAGTGAAACAGGGGTTACTGAAGCTTTCTTT. The chain links TRBV10-2 to TRBJ1-1, with 7 bases matching TRBD1. Germline values: CDR1 WSHSY, CDR2 SAAADI. The CDR3 length is 13 residues. With V trimmed by 3 bases and J by 5 bases, 3 bases remained unmatched.

This chain joins TRBV5-4 and TRBJ2-2, with a tentative D call TRBD1 (5 bases). CDR3 length: 16 amino acids. Germline values: CDR1 SGHNT, CDR2 YYREEE (reference sequence). The V end lost 2 bases, the J end lost 4 bases, and 15 bases lay between the germline ends. CDR3 DNA: TGTGCCAGCAGCTTCTTAGGGGTAGGCGTCACCGGGGAGCTGTTTTTT. It specifies CASSFLGVGVTGELFF.

CDR3 coding DNA: TGTGCCAGCAGCTTGAACCCGGGACAGGGGGCCGGGGAGCTGTTTTTT. It specifies CASSLNPGQGAGELFF. The V gene is TRBV7-8, the J gene TRBJ2-2; 11 positions match TRBD1. The germline CDR1 and CDR2 sequences are SGHVS and FQNEAQ. The trim removed 3 bases at V and 6 bases at J, leaving 6 bases unmatched. The CDR3 loop spans 16 amino acids.

Details on this clone: The sample holds other DNA sequences that translate to the same CDR3. The CDR3 region has the DNA TGCGCCAGCAGGGTTAGCTCCTACAATGAGCAGTTCTTC. Amino acids: CASRVSSYNEQFF. The rearrangement joins TRBV10-2 to TRBJ2-1; no clear D. Germline-derived CDR1 and CDR2 are WSHSY and SAAADI. This CDR3 contains 13 residues. The ends were cut back, 6 bases at V and 0 bases at J, with 6 bases in the middle.

The chain joins TRBV7-2 to TRBJ2-3; 8 bases line up with TRBD1. The V gene end was trimmed by 3 bases and the J gene end by 3 bases; junction bases not matched to a gene: 8. This CDR3 is 16 amino acids long. The germline V gene has CDR1 SGHTA and CDR2 FQGNSA. The CDR3 sequence: CASSFIPGGETDTQYF. Written as DNA, the CDR3 is TGTGCCAGCAGCTTTATCCCAGGGGGCGAAACAGATACGCAGTATTTT.

The J gene is TRBJ2-4, the V gene TRBV6-6; no clear D gene. Germline V CDR1 and CDR2: MNHNY, SVGAGI (reference sequence). Trimming cost V 0 bases and J 7 bases, with 10 bases left between them. The CDR3 runs to 14 residues. DNA for the CDR3: TGTGCCAGCAGTTACTCGGTGAACGGTAACATTCAGTACTTC. As protein: CASSYSVNGNIQYF.

This rearrangement joins TRBV9 to TRBJ2-3, with a tentative D call TRBD2 (7 bases). This CDR3 has 15 residues. Looked up from germline, CDR1 is SGDLS and CDR2 is YYNGEE. Trimming cost V 4 bases and J 5 bases, with 17 bases left between them. Here the CDR3 DNA reads TGTGCCAGCAGCTCTAGCGGAAACAGGGTAGATACGCAGTATTTT. Protein product: CASSSSGNRVDTQYF.

The chain uses TRBV4-1 and TRBJ2-7, with D possibly being TRBD1 (6 bases). This CDR3 comprises 15 residues. Per germline, CDR1 MGHRA and CDR2 YSYEKL. V dropped 3 bases and J dropped 5 bases, with 17 bases sitting between them. For the CDR3, the DNA is TGCGCCAGCAGCCAGACACAGGGAACCTTCCACGAGCAGTACTTC. Translating it yields CASSQTQGTFHEQYF.

The J gene is TRBJ2-1, the V gene TRBV6-1; TRBD2 agrees at 9 bases. The V segment lost 3 bases and the J segment 4 bases; nucleotides outside the gene matches: 4. CDR1 MNHNS and CDR2 SASEGT come from the germline V gene. This CDR3 is 15 amino acids long. The CDR3 bases are TGTGCCAGCAGTGAGCGGCTAGCGGGGTACAATGAGCAGTTCTTC. Amino acids: CASSERLAGYNEQFF.

The CDR3 here is CASSYRGWARDTEAFF. Written as DNA, the CDR3 is TGTGCCAGCAGTTACCGAGGTTGGGCTAGGGACACTGAAGCTTTCTTT. V gene TRBV6-5 combines with J gene TRBJ1-1; D is undetermined. CDR3 length: 16 amino acids. Per the germline V gene, CDR1 is MNHEY and CDR2 is SVGAGI. V was pared by 2 bases and J by 3 bases, with 16 bases between.

The chain uses TRBV27 and TRBJ1-5; the match to TRBD1 covers 7 bases. Trimming removed 6 bases from V and 6 bases from J; junction bases left unmatched: 14. The CDR3 has 16 amino acids. The germline gives CDR1 MNHEY, CDR2 SMNVEV (reference sequence). CDR3 bases: TGTGCCAGCAGGCTAAGCGGGACAGCCAGGGGTCAGCCCCAGCATTTT. Its protein product is CASRLSGTARGQPQHF.

This clone occurred once. This chain links TRBV11-2 with TRBJ2-1; unclear D gene. Germline V CDR1 and CDR2: SGHAT, FQNNGV. V shed 1 base and J shed 6 bases, with 7 bases lying between them. CDR3 length: 13 amino acids. The CDR3 nucleotides read TGTGCCAGCAGCTTAGTAACGCGCAATGAGCAGTTCTTC. Translated, it gives CASSLVTRNEQFF.

The V and J genes are TRBV7-2 and TRBJ2-1; 8 bases line up with TRBD2. V shed 3 bases, J shed 9 bases, and the junction held 13 bases outside the gene matches. Germline V lookup: CDR1 SGHTA, CDR2 FQGNSA. The CDR3 covers 16 residues. The CDR3 DNA reads TGTGCCAGCAGCTTTGATAGCCCACCTAGCGGGCCTGAGCAGTTCTTC. As protein: CASSFDSPPSGPEQFF.

V is TRBV5-4 and J is TRBJ1-1; tentatively, D is TRBD1 (6 bases). This CDR3 comprises 14 residues. Between the trimmed V and J ends, which lost 1 base and 5 bases, there was a span of 12 bases. The V gene's germline CDR1 is SGHNT and CDR2 YYREEE (reference sequence). CDR3 in DNA: TGTGCCAGCAGCTTGCCCGGGGGGCGTACTGAAGCTTTCTTT. Translation: CASSLPGGRTEAFF.

The V and J genes are TRBV5-6 and TRBJ2-6, with D uncertain. The CDR3 is 15 residues long. Germline lookup yields CDR1 SGHDT and CDR2 YYEEEE. The V end was cut by 0 bases, the J end by 4 bases, with 8 bases between. CDR3 sequence: CASSLVIAGANVLTF. The CDR3 DNA reads as TGTGCCAGCAGCTTGGTAATTGCGGGGGCCAACGTCCTGACTTTC.

This chain links TRBV7-8 with TRBJ2-3, with TRBD2 matching 10 bases. Looked up from germline, CDR1 is SGHVS and CDR2 is FQNEAQ. The CDR3 length is 14 residues. Trimming at V came to 5 bases and at J to 5 bases, leaving 4 bases not matched to a gene. CDR3 sequence (DNA): TGTGCCAGCAGCGTGCTAGCGGGAGAAGATACGCAGTATTTT. It specifies CASSVLAGEDTQYF. Drawing the rest from reference TRBV7-8 and TRBJ2-3, the complete variable domain is GAGVSQSPRYKVAKRGQDVALRCDPISGHVSLFWYQQALGQGPEFLTYFQNEAQLDKSGLPSDRFFAERPEGSVSTLKIQRTQQEDSAVYLCASSVLAGEDTQYFGPGTRLTVL.

This rearrangement joins TRBV7-2 to TRBJ1-5; D uncertain. The CDR3 covers 13 residues. V shed 1 base and J shed 3 bases, with 4 bases lying between them. The germline V gene has CDR1 SGHTA and CDR2 FQGNSA. This chain's CDR3 is CASSLVNNQPQHF. DNA for the CDR3: TGTGCCAGCAGCTTAGTTAACAATCAGCCCCAGCATTTT.

The chain recombines TRBV2 with TRBJ1-1; 7 bases are shared with TRBD1. The CDR3 loop spans 11 amino acids. The germline V gene encodes CDR1 SNHLY and CDR2 FYNNEI. Trimming cost V 8 bases and J 10 bases; bases outside gene matches: 7. CDR3 nucleotides: TGTGCCAGCGGACTGAGGGGGCTAGCTTTCTTT. Its translation is CASGLRGLAFF.

The chain uses TRBV5-1 and TRBJ1-1, with D hard to call. CDR3 length equals 16 residues. Deletions cut 0 bases from V and 4 bases from J, with 16 bases between. Germline CDR1 SGHRS, CDR2 YFSETQ. CDR3 bases: TGCGCCAGCAGCTTGGTGCGCAGTTCCGGTGGCACTGAAGCTTTCTTT. Protein product: CASSLVRSSGGTEAFF.

The V and J genes are TRBV10-1 and TRBJ2-5; D is unclear. V lost 4 bases and J lost 4, with 4 bases in between. This CDR3 has 11 residues. CDR1 and CDR2 (germline): WNHNN, SYGVQD (reference sequence). The CDR3 sequence: CASSAGETQYF. The CDR3 nucleotides are TGCGCCAGCAGTGCTGGAGAGACCCAGTACTTC.

The chain combines TRBV7-6 with TRBJ1-1, with a weak D call TRBD1 (5 bases). The germline CDR1 and CDR2 sequences are SGHVS and FNYEAQ. The CDR3 has 15 residues. V was shortened by 2 bases and J by 6 bases, with 16 bases between the two germline ends. Here the CDR3 reads CASSLIAGIWSEAFF. The CDR3 nucleotides read TGTGCCAGCAGCTTAATCGCAGGGATTTGGTCTGAAGCTTTCTTT.

This chain links TRBV18 with TRBJ2-1; weak D call: TRBD1 (5 bases). CDR1 and CDR2 from the germline V gene are KGHSH and LQKENI. The CDR3 extends over 12 amino acids. V was clipped by 6 bases and J by 7 bases, with 10 bases between them. The CDR3 sequence: CASSRDLNEQFF. The CDR3, as DNA: TGTGCCAGCTCCAGGGATTTAAATGAGCAGTTCTTC.

With respect to this clone: Other DNA sequences in this specimen translate into the identical CDR3. The rearrangement uses TRBV5-1 and TRBJ2-7; D is perhaps TRBD2 (6 bases). This CDR3 region has 14 residues. Looked up from germline, CDR1 is SGHRS and CDR2 is YFSETQ. The germline V and J ends were trimmed by 1 base and 2 bases, with 10 bases remaining between them. CDR3: CASSLFAGTYEQYF. CDR3 coding DNA: TGCGCCAGCAGCTTGTTCGCGGGGACCTACGAGCAGTACTTC.